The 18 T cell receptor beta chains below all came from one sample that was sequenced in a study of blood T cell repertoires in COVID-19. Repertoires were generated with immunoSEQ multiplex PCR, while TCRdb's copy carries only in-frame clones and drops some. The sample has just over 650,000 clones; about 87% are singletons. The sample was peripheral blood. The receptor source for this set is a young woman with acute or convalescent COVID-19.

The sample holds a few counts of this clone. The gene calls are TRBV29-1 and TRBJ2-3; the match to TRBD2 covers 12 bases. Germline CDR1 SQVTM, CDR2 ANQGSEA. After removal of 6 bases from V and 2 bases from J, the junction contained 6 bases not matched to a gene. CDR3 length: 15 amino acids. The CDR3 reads CSVVGLAGPTDTQYF. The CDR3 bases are TGCAGCGTCGTAGGACTAGCGGGGCCCACAGATACGCAGTATTTT.

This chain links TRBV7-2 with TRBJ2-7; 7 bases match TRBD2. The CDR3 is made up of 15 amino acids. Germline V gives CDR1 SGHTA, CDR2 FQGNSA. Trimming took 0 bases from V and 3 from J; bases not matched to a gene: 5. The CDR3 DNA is TGTGCCAGCAGCTTAGCGGCGGGGGACCTCTACGAGCAGTACTTC. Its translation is CASSLAAGDLYEQYF.

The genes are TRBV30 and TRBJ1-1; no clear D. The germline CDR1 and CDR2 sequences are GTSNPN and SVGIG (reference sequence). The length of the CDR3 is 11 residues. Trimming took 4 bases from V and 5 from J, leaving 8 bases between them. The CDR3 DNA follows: TGTGCCTGGATTTTCGGTACTGAAGCTTTCTTT. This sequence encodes CAWIFGTEAFF.

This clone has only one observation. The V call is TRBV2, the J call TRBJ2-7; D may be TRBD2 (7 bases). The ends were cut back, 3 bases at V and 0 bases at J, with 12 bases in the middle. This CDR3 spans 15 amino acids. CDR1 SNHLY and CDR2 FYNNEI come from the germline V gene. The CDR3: CASSDLRGASYEQYF. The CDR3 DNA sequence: TGTGCCAGCAGTGACTTACGGGGGGCCTCCTACGAGCAGTACTTC.

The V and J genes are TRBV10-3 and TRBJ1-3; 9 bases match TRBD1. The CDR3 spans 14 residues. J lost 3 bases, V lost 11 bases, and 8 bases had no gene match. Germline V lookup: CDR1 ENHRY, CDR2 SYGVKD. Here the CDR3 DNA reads TGTGCCGTAACAGGGGGCTGGGGTGGAAACACCATATATTTT. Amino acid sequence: CAVTGGWGGNTIYF.

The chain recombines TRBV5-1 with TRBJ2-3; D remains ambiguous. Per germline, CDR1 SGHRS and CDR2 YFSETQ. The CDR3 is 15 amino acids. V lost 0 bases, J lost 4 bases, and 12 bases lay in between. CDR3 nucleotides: TGCGCCAGCAGCTTGGGGGCAGGATGGGCAGATACGCAGTATTTT. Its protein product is CASSLGAGWADTQYF.

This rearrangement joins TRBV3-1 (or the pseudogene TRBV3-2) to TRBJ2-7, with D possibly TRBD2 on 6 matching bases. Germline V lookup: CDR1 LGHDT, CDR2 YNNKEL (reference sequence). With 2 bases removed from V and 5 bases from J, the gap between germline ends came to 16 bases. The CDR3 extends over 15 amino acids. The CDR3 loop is CASSQRAGMVNEQYF. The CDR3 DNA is TGTGCCAGCAGCCAACGGGCGGGGATGGTCAACGAGCAGTACTTC.

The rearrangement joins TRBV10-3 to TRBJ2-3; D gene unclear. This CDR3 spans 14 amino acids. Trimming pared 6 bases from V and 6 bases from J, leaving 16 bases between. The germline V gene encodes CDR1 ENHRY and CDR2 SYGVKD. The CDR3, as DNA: TGTGCCATCAGGACCTCAGGTGCAACGGATACGCAGTATTTT. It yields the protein CAIRTSGATDTQYF.

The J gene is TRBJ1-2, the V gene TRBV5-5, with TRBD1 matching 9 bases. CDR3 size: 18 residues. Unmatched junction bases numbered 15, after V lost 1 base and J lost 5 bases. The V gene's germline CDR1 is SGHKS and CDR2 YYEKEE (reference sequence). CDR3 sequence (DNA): TGTGCCAGCAGCTTGAAACAGGGGGACAGGGCCGCGACTTATGGCTACACCTTC. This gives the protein CASSLKQGDRAATYGYTF. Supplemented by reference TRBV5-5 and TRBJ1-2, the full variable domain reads DAGVTQSPTHLIKTRGQQVTLRCSPISGHKSVSWYQQVLGQGPQFIFQYYEKEERGRGNFPDRFSARQFPNYSSELNVNALLLGDSALYLCASSLKQGDRAATYGYTFGSGTRLTVV.

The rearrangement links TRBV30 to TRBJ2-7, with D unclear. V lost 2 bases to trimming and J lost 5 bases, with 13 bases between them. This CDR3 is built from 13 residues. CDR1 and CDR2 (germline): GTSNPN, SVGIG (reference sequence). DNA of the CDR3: TGTGCCTGGAGTCCCAGCGAGACCCACGAGCAGTACTTC. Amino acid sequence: CAWSPSETHEQYF.

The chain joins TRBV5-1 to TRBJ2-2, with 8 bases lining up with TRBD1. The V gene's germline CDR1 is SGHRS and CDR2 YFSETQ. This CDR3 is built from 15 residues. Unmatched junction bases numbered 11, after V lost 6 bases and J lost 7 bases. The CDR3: CASTSPGGSNGELFF. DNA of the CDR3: TGCGCCAGCACCTCGCCAGGGGGCAGTAACGGGGAGCTGTTTTTT.

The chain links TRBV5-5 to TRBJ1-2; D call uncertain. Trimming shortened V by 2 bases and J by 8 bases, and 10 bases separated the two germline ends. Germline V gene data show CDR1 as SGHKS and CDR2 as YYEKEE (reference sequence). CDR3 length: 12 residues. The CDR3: CASSFTTGGYTF. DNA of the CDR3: TGTGCCAGCAGCTTCACGACGGGAGGCTACACCTTC.

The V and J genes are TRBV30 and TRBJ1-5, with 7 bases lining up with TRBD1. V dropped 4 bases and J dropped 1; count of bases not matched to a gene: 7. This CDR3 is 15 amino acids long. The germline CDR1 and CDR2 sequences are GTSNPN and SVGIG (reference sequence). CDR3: CAWTMGQTSNQPQHF. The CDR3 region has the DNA TGTGCCTGGACCATGGGACAGACCAGCAATCAGCCCCAGCATTTT.

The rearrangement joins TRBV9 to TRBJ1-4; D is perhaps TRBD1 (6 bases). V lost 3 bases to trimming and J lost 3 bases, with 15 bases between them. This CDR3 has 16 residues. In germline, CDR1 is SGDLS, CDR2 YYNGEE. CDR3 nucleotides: TGTGCCAGCAGCGATGACACAAAGGGGGCTAATGAAAAACTGTTTTTT. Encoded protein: CASSDDTKGANEKLFF.

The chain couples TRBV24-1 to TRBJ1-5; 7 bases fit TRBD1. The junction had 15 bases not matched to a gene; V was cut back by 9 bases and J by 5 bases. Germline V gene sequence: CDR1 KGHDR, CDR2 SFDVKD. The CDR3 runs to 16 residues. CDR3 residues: CATSLGGGDFYQPQHF. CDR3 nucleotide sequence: TGTGCCACCTCTTTAGGGGGCGGGGACTTCTATCAGCCCCAGCATTTT.

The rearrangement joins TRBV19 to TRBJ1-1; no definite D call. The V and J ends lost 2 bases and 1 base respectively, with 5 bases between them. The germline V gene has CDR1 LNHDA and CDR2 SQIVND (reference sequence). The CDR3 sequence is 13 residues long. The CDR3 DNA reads TGTGCCAGTAGTATATGGAGGAACACTGAAGCTTTCTTT. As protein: CASSIWRNTEAFF. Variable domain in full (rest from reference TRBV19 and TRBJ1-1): DGGITQSPKYLFRKEGQNVTLSCEQNLNHDAMYWYRQDPGQGLRLIYYSQIVNDFQKGDIAEGYSVSREKKESFPLTVTSAQKNPTAFYLCASSIWRNTEAFFGQGTRLTVV.

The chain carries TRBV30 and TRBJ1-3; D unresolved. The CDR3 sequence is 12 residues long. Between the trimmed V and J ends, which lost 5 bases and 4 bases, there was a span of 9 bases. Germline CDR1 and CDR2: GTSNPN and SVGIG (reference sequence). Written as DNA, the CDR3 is TGTGCCTGGGACCGAGGGGGAAACACCATATATTTT. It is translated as CAWDRGGNTIYF. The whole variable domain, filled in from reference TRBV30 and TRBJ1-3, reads SQTIHQWPATLVQPVGSPLSLECTVEGTSNPNLYWYRQAAGRGLQLLFYSVGIGQISSEVPQNLSASRPQDRQFILSSKKLLLSDSGFYLCAWDRGGNTIYFGEGSWLTVV.

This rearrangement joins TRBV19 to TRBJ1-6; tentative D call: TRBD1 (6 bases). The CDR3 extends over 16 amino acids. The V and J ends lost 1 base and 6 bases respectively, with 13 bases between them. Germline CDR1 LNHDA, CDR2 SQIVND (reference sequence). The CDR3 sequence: CASSIGLTGFNSPLHF. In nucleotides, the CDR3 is TGTGCCAGTAGTATAGGCTTGACAGGTTTTAATTCACCCCTCCACTTT.